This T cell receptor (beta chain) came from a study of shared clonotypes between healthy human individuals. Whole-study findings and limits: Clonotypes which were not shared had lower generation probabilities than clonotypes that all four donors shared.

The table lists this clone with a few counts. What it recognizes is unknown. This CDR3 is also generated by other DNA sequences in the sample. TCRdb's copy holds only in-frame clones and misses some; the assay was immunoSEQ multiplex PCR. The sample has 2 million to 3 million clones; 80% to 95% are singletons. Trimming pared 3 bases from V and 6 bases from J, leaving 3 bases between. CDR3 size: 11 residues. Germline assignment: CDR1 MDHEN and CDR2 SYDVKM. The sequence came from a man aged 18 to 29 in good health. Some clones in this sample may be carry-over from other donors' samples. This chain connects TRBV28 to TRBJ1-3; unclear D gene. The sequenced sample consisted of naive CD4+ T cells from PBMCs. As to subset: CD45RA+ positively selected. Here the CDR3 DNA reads TGTGCCAGCAGTTTGGAAAACACCATATATTTT. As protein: CASSLENTIYF.